The sequence of this T cell receptor beta chain was determined in a study of blood T cell repertoires in COVID-19 (dated by TCRdb to 2020 to 2021). For the wider study: Samples from collaborators originated in the United States, Italy and Spain and spanned both the acute and convalescent phases of COVID-19. The prospective study material was composed of cDNA or gDNA derived from T cells, B-cell-depleted T cells, or PBMCs. Deeply sampled blood TCRbeta repertoires from subjects exposed to, actively infected with, or recovered from COVID-19 were included in the dataset. The repertoires were released in a freely available public database intended as a resource for research on the immune response to SARS-CoV-2. The samples were drawn from two sources: the first 160 participants of the ongoing ImmuneRACE study, and 1,200 or so subjects contributed by 6 global collaborators. A de-identified subject ID, COVID-19 status, age in years and sex were almost always included in the sample metadata. HLA class I and class II types, where available, came from metadata supplied by the sample provider rather than from assay-based typing. The full study reports these points: The amount of clinical and demographic metadata varied by source and participant and was provided uncurated.

TCRbeta CDR3 regions were amplified from genomic DNA using the immunoSEQ Assay, a bias-controlled multiplex PCR. In the source study's methods: The number of nucleated cells in each sample was estimated from the amplification of reference gene primers within the assay. Sequence reads were collapsed and filtered to measure the absolute abundance of every unique TCRbeta CDR3 rearrangement. For each sample, productive Simpson clonality was calculated as the square root of Simpson's diversity index over productive rearrangements. The source is immuneACCESS, and TCRdb retained only in-frame sequences with V and J called. Part of the clones is not carried over; for the studies checked, unresolved V genes explain less than half of this, and the remainder is unexplained. V, J and clone size derive from that table, while D and trimming were established from the DNA sequence. Recorded for this sample are about 140,000 clones; over 75% of them occurred a single time. The ten most abundant clones make up 2.5% to 3.5% of the sample.

Each collaborating institution followed its own protocols to collect whole blood in K2EDTA tubes. For TCRbeta analysis, collaborators shipped samples in one of three forms: frozen whole blood, isolated PBMCs, or DNA extracted from either of those sample types. Reading from cysteine to phenylalanine, the CDR3 counts 13 amino acids. CDR3 DNA only is kept here, 39 bases in frame from base 1. Trimming removed 3 bases from V and 5 bases from J; the gene matches leave 4 bases unexplained. Via the germline V gene (reference sequence), CDR1 is SGHKS and CDR2 YYEKEE. With regard to this clone: The target of this receptor is not known. Base qualities are not recorded, but no much larger clone differs from it by a single base.

In this chain, TRBV5-5 is recombined with TRBJ2-5; 7 middle bases align to TRBD1. What was sequenced was peripheral blood. The sequence derives from a middle-aged man with acute or convalescent COVID-19. The nucleotides are TGTGCCAGCAGCTCCGAGGACAGGGAGACCCAGTACTTC. Translated, it reads CASSSEDRETQYF.